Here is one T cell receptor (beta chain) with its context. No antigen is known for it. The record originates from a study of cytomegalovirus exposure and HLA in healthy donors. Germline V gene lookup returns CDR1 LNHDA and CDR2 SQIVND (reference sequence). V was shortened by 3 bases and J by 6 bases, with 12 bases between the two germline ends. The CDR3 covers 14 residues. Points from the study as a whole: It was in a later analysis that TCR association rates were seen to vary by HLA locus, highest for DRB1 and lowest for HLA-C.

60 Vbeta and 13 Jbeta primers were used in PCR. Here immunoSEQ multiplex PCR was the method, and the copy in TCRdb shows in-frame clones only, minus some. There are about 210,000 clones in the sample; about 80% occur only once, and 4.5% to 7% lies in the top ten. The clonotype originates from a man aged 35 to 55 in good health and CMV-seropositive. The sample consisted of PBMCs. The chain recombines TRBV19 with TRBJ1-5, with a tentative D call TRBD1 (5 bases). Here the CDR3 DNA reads TGTGCCAGTAGTATTCAGGCAGGGTCTCAGCCCCAGCATTTT. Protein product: CASSIQAGSQPQHF.